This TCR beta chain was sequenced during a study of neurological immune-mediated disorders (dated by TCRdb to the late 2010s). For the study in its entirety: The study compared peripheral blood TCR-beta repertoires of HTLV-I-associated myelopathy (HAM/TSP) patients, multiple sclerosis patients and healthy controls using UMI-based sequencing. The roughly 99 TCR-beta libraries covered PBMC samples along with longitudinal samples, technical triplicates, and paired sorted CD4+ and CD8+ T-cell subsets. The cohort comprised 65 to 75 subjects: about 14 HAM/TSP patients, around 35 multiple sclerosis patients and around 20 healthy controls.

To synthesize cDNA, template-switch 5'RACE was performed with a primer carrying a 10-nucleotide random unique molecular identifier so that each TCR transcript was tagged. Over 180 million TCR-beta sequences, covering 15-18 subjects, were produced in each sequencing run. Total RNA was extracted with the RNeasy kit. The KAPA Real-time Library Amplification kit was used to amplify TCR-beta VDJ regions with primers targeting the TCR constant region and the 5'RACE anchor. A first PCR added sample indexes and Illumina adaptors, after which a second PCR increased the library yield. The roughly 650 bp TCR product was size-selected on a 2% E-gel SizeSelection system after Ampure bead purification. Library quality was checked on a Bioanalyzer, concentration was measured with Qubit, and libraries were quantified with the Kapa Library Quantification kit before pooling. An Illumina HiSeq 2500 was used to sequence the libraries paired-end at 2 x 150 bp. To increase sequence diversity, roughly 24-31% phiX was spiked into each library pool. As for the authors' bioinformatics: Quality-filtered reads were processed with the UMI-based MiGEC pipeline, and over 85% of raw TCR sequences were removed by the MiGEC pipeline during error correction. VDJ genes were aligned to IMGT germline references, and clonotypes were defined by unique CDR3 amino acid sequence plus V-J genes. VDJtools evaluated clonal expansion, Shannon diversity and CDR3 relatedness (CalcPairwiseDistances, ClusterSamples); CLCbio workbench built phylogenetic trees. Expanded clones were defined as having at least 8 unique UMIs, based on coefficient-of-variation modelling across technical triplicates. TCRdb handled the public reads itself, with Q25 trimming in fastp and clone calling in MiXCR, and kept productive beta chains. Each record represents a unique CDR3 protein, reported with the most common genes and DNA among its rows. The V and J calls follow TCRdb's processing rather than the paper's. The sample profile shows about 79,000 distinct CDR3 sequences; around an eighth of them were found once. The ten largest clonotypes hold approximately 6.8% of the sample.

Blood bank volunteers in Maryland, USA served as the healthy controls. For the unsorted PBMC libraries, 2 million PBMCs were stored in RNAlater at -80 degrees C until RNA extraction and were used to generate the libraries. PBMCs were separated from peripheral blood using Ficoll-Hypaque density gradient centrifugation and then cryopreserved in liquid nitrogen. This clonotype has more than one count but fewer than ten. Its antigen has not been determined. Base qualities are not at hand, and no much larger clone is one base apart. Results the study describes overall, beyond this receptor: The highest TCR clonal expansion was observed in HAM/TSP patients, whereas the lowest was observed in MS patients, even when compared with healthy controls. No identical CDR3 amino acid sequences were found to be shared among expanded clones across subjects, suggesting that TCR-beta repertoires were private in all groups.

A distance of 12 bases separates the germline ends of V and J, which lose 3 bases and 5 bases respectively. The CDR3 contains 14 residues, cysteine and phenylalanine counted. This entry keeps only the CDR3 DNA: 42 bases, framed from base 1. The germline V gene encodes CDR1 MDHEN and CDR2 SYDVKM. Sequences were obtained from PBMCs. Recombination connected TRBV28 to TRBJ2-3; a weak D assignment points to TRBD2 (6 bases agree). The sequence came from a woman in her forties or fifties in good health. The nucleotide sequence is TGTGCCAGCAGTTTGGGCGGGGTGGGAGATACGCAGTATTTT. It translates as CASSLGGVGDTQYF. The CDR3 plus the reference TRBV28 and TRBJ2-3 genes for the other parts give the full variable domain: DVKVTQSSRYLVKRTGEKVFLECVQDMDHENMFWYRQDPGLGLRLIYFSYDVKMKEKGDIPEGYSVSREKKERFSLILESASTNQTSMYLCASSLGGVGDTQYFGPGTRLTVL.